Listed below are T cell receptor beta chains from one sample, sequenced in a study of blood T cell repertoires in COVID-19. Using immunoSEQ multiplex PCR, the repertoire was profiled, and TCRdb retains in-frame clones only, with some absent. The sample holds approximately 210,000 clones; around nine tenths are singletons and the top ten take approximately 7.2%. Sample: PBMCs or T cells enriched from blood (not recorded which). The receptors stem from a man aged 25-40 years in a cohort exposed to, infected with or recovered from COVID-19 (not recorded which). Both conserved end residues are part of each CDR3.

v_gene: TRBV18
j_gene: TRBJ1-2
CDR3aa: CASSPPGEGYGYTF

v_gene: TRBV5-1
j_gene: TRBJ1-1
CDR3aa: CASSLDGQGATEAFF

v_gene: TRBV5-4
j_gene: TRBJ2-7
CDR3aa: CASSLQGGYEQYF

v_gene: TRBV19
j_gene: TRBJ1-6
CDR3aa: CASRGAGTESPLHF

v_gene: TRBV5-4
j_gene: TRBJ2-7
CDR3aa: CASSETGTWAYEQYF

v_gene: TRBV5-8
j_gene: TRBJ1-2
CDR3aa: CASSFDSGTLYGYTF

v_gene: TRBV28
j_gene: TRBJ2-7
CDR3aa: CASSLFRGRASYEQYF

v_gene: TRBV13
j_gene: TRBJ1-1
CDR3aa: CASSLNRVITEAFF

v_gene: TRBV6-5
j_gene: TRBJ1-5
CDR3aa: CASRARLGANQPQHF

v_gene: TRBV24-1
j_gene: TRBJ2-4
CDR3aa: CATSGTGNFRAKNIQYF

v_gene: TRBV27
j_gene: TRBJ2-1
CDR3aa: CASNPGGSSYNEQFF

v_gene: TRBV12-5
j_gene: TRBJ2-1
CDR3aa: CASGPGLAVFDEQFF

v_gene: TRBV11-3
j_gene: TRBJ2-2
CDR3aa: CASTPGQGGNRPTNTGELFF

v_gene: TRBV5-1
j_gene: TRBJ2-2
CDR3aa: CASKILYTGELFF

v_gene: TRBV4-3
j_gene: TRBJ2-3
CDR3aa: CASSQGLAGEPGTQYF

v_gene: TRBV18
j_gene: TRBJ1-3
CDR3aa: CASSPIGPEGYGNTIYF